This T cell receptor beta chain was identified during a study of shared clonotypes between healthy human individuals. On the study more broadly: Each donor had three CD4 naive, three CD4 memory, two CD8 naive and one CD8 memory plate. Overall study results and limits: The authors expected sequencing depth to affect clonotype sharing among donors.

Method: immunoSEQ multiplex PCR; TCRdb's copy keeps in-frame clones and lacks some. The sample holds around 1.5 million clones, 98% seen once. Points on this clone: The antigen remains unidentified.

This receptor was taken from a man aged 25-40 years in good health. Sequencing input: naive CD4+ T cells sorted from blood. Noted subset: CD45RA+ positively selected.

The chain's CDR3 is CASQAYYSYNEQFF. The CDR3 DNA follows: TGTGCCAGCCAGGCGTACTACTCCTACAATGAGCAGTTCTTC. V and J are TRBV25-1 and TRBJ2-1, with no clear D. The CDR3 consists of 14 residues. V lost 8 bases to trimming and J lost 0 bases, with 11 bases between them. Germline lookup yields CDR1 MGHDK and CDR2 SYGVNS.